One sample yielded the 4 T cell receptor beta chains listed below, sequenced in a study of early T cells in non-severe SARS-CoV-2 infection (dated by TCRdb to about 2021). Library construction relied on 5' RACE. Sequencing used a NextSeq 500. TCRdb ran its own pipeline on the public reads, namely fastp trimming at Q25 and MiXCR clone calling, and kept in-frame beta chains. One record per CDR3 amino acid sequence lists the most common genes and DNA. Within this sample are about 110,000 distinct CDR3 sequences, with 10% to 15% of them counted one time only. 3% to 4.5% of the sample rests with the top ten. This specimen was whole blood, taken at baseline. The receptors come from an adult who was a healthcare worker with PCR-confirmed SARS-CoV-2 infection or an uninfected control (not recorded which).

There are a few counts of this clonotype. This chain joins TRBV4-1 and TRBJ2-5, with 9 bases that match TRBD2. The CDR3 covers 16 residues. Per the germline V gene, CDR1 is MGHRA and CDR2 is YSYEKL. Trimming cost V 4 bases and J 4 bases; bases outside gene matches: 10. The CDR3 region has the DNA TGCGCCAGCAGCCGAGCACTAGCGGGTACCTCAGAGACCCAGTACTTC. This codes for CASSRALAGTSETQYF.

This chain uses TRBV13 with TRBJ1-1; TRBD1 is a possible D gene (6 bases). Germline lookup yields CDR1 PRHDT and CDR2 FYEKMQ (reference sequence). V gave up 5 bases and J gave up 1 base, with 8 bases separating them. The length of the CDR3 is 13 residues. The CDR3 reads CASSRQANTEAFF. The CDR3 bases are TGTGCCAGCAGCCGACAGGCGAACACTGAAGCTTTCTTT.

The chain links TRBV7-2 to TRBJ2-7; 10 positions agree with TRBD2. The junction had 1 base not matched to a gene; V was cut back by 4 bases and J by 1 base. The CDR3 sequence is 14 residues long. CDR1 is SGHTA, CDR2 FQGNSA, per germline. The CDR3 reads CASSSSGGSYEQYF. The CDR3 region has the DNA TGTGCCAGCAGCTCTAGCGGGGGTTCCTACGAGCAGTACTTC.

The chain uses TRBV4-1 and TRBJ1-4; D gene ambiguous. The ends were cut back, 2 bases at V and 8 bases at J, with 15 bases in the middle. CDR3 length: 15 amino acids. Germline V gene sequence: CDR1 MGHRA, CDR2 YSYEKL. The CDR3 here is CASSQPEALREKLFF. The CDR3 DNA is TGCGCCAGCAGCCAACCTGAGGCCCTTAGGGAAAAACTGTTTTTT.